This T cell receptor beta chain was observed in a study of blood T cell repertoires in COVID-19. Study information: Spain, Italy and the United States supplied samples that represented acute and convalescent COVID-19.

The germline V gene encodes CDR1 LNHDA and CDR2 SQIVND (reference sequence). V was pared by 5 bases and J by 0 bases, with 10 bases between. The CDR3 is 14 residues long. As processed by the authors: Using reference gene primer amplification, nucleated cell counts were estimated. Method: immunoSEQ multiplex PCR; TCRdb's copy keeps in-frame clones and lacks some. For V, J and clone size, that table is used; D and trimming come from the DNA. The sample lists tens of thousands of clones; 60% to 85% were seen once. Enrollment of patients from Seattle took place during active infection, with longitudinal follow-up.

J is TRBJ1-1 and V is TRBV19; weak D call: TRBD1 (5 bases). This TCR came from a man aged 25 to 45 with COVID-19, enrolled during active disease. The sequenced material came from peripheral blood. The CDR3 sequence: CASSPEGMNTEAFF. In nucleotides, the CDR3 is TGTGCCAGTAGTCCGGAGGGGATGAACACTGAAGCTTTCTTT.